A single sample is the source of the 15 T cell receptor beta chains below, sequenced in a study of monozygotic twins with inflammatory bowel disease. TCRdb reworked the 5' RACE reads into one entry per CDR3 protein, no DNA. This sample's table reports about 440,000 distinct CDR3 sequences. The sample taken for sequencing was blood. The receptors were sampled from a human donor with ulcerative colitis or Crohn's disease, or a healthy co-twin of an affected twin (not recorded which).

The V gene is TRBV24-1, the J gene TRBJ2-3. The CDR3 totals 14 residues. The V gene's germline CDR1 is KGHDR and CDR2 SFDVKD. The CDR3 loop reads CATSDSGSTDTQYF.

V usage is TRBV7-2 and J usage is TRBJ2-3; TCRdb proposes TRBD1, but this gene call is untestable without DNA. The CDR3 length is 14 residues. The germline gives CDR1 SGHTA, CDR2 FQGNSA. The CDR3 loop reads CASSVGGSENTQYF.

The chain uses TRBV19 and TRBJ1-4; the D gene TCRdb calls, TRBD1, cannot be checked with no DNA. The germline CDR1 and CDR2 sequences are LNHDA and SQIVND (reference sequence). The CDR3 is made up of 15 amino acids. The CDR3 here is CASSSQDATNEKLFF. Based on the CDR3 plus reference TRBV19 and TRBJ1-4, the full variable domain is DGGITQSPKYLFRKEGQNVTLSCEQNLNHDAMYWYRQDPGQGLRLIYYSQIVNDFQKGDIAEGYSVSREKKESFPLTVTSAQKNPTAFYLCASSSQDATNEKLFFGSGTQLSVL.

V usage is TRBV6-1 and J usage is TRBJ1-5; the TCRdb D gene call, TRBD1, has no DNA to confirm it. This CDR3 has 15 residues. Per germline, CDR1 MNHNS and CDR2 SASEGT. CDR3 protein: CASSEAGTGFRPQHF.

The CDR3 loop is CASSSQGVAGRSYEQYF. The V gene is TRBV7-8, the J gene TRBJ2-7; checking the TCRdb D call of TRBD1 is not possible without DNA. The CDR3 totals 17 residues. The germline CDR1 and CDR2 sequences are SGHVS and FQNEAQ.

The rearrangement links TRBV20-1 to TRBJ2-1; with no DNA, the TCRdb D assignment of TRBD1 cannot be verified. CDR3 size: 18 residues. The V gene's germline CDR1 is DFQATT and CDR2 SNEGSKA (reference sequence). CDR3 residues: CSASLRGGRGTGYNEQFF.

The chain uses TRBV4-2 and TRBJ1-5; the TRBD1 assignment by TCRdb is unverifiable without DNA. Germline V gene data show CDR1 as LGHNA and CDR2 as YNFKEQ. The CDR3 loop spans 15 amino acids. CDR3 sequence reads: CASSHDGQSNQPQHF.

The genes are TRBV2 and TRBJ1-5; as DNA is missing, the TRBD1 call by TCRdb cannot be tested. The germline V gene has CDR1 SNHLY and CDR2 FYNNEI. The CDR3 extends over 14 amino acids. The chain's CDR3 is CASSDVQGDQPQHF. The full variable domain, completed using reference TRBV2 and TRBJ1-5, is EPEVTQTPSHQVTQMGQEVILRCVPISNHLYFYWYRQILGQKVEFLVSFYNNEISEKSEIFDDQFSVERPDGSNFTLKIRSTKLEDSAMYFCASSDVQGDQPQHFGDGTRLSIL.

The CDR3 sequence: CASSPTRLTYEQYF. This chain uses TRBV7-2 with TRBJ2-7; TCRdb lists TRBD2, though no DNA is available to test this call. CDR3 length equals 14 residues. Germline CDR1 and CDR2: SGHTA and FQGNSA.

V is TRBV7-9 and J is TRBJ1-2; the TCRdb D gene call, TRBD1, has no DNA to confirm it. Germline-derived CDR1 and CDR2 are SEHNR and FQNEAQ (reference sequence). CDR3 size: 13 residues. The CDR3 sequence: CASSLAGEYGYTF.

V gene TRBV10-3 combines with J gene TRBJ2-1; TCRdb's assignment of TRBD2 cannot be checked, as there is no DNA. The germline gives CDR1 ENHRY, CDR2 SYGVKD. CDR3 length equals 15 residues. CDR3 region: CAISPTSGSQDEQFF.

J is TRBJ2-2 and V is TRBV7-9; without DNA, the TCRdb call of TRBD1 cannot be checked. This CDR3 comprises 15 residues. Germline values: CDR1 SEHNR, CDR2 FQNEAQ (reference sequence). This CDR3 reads CASSLGQVMTGELFF.

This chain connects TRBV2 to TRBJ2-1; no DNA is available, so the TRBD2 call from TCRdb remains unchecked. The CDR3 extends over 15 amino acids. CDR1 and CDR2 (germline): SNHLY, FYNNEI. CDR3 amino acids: CASRVLAGAYNEQFF.

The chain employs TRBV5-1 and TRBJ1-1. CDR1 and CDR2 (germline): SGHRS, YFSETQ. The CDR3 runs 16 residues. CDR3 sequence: CASSWTVTAYDTEAFF.

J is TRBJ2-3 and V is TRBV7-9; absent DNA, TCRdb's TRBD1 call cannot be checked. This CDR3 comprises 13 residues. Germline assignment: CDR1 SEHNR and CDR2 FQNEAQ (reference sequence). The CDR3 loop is CASSRQGFDTQYF.